Listed here are 28 T cell receptor beta chains from one sample, sequenced in a study of shared clonotypes between healthy human individuals. Generated by immunoSEQ multiplex PCR, the TCRdb table keeps only in-frame clones and is missing some. Counted here are about 480,000 clones, approximately 79% occurring once; the ten biggest clones make up around 13%. The material sequenced was PBMCs. All receptors derive from a woman aged 40-49 years in good health. Some clones in this sample may be carry-over from other donors' samples.

The rearrangement joins TRBV30 to TRBJ1-5; 10 bases map to TRBD1. With 7 bases clipped from V and 0 bases from J, the junction kept 9 bases outside the gene matches. The CDR3 is made up of 16 amino acids. Germline loops: CDR1 GTSNPN, CDR2 SVGIG (reference sequence). As DNA, the CDR3 is TGTGCCTCCTCCGGGACAGGGGATCTTAGCAATCAGCCCCAGCATTTT. Amino acids: CASSGTGDLSNQPQHF.

The rearrangement uses TRBV10-3 and TRBJ1-2; 7 positions agree with TRBD1. Germline loops: CDR1 ENHRY, CDR2 SYGVKD. The CDR3 covers 15 residues. Trimming cost V 7 bases and J 2 bases; bases outside gene matches: 10. The CDR3 here is CAINYNRGTNYGYTF. DNA for the CDR3: TGTGCCATCAACTATAACAGGGGCACCAACTATGGCTACACCTTC.

J is TRBJ2-3 and V is TRBV28; the match to TRBD2 covers 15 bases. Germline CDR1 MDHEN, CDR2 SYDVKM. This CDR3 comprises 15 residues. The CDR3 sequence is CELKWTSGRGNTQYF. The CDR3, as DNA: TGTGAACTAAAATGGACTAGCGGGAGGGGGAATACGCAGTATTTT.

The chain joins TRBV10-3 to TRBJ2-7, with 8 bases aligning to TRBD1. Germline trimming cut 0 bases from V and 5 bases from J; bases unmatched to any gene: 6. CDR3 length: 15 amino acids. Germline assignment: CDR1 ENHRY and CDR2 SYGVKD. The DNA of the CDR3 is TGTGCCATCAGTGAGTCAGGCAGGGGGCGGGACGAGCAGTACTTC. Amino acid sequence: CAISESGRGRDEQYF.

The chain joins TRBV7-2 to TRBJ2-5; D tentatively reads TRBD1 or TRBD2 (6 bases each). Germline V gene sequence: CDR1 SGHTA, CDR2 FQGNSA. V was clipped by 2 bases and J by 2 bases, with 18 bases between them. The CDR3 has 17 amino acids. The CDR3 sequence is CASSLWGAGTVQETQYF. The CDR3 DNA reads as TGTGCCAGCAGCTTATGGGGGGCGGGCACTGTTCAAGAGACCCAGTACTTC.

V is TRBV5-1 and J is TRBJ2-7, with D perhaps assigned TRBD1 or TRBD2 (6 bases each). The CDR3 is made up of 15 amino acids. The germline V and J ends were trimmed by 3 bases and 6 bases, with 19 bases remaining between them. CDR1 and CDR2 from the germline V gene are SGHRS and YFSETQ. CDR3 in amino acids: CASSYVGGSVSEQYF. DNA for the CDR3: TGCGCCAGCAGCTACGTCGGGGGCTCGGTGAGCGAGCAGTACTTC.

In its sample, this clone was seen many times. V and J are TRBV6-4 and TRBJ2-2; tentative D call: TRBD2 (6 bases). Trimming took 3 bases from V and 7 from J, leaving 12 bases between them. The germline gives CDR1 MRHNA, CDR2 SNTAGT. The CDR3 runs to 14 residues. The CDR3: CASSESSDHGELFF. Here the CDR3 DNA reads TGTGCCAGCAGTGAGTCTAGCGATCACGGGGAGCTGTTTTTT.

This clone was seen repeatedly, ten times or more. Other nucleotide sequences from this sample produce the same CDR3. The CDR3 region is CAWSGSNQPQHF. The CDR3 nucleotides read TGTGCCTGGAGCGGAAGCAATCAGCCCCAGCATTTT. The rearrangement links TRBV30 to TRBJ1-5; no reliable D call. CDR3 length: 12 amino acids. Germline loops: CDR1 GTSNPN, CDR2 SVGIG (reference sequence). Trimming stripped 3 bases from V and 1 base from J, with 4 bases between.

The DNA for the CDR3 is TGTGCCAGTAGTGCCGCCGTGGACAGGGGCTACGAGCAGTACTTC. The encoded protein is CASSAAVDRGYEQYF. The chain combines TRBV19 with TRBJ2-7; 9 bases are shared with TRBD1. The CDR3 has 15 residues. Trimming at V came to 5 bases and at J to 3 bases, leaving 8 bases not matched to a gene. Germline CDR1 LNHDA, CDR2 SQIVND (reference sequence).

The V gene is TRBV5-6, the J gene TRBJ1-1; 9 bases are a match to TRBD1. This CDR3 comprises 14 residues. CDR1 is SGHDT, CDR2 YYEEEE, per germline. The V segment lost 2 bases and the J segment 5 bases; nucleotides outside the gene matches: 4. CDR3 DNA: TGTGCCAGCAGCTTCAACAGGGGGCTTACTGAAGCTTTCTTT. Translating it yields CASSFNRGLTEAFF.

This chain joins TRBV7-2 and TRBJ1-2, with D perhaps matching TRBD1 (5 bases). V was shortened by 5 bases and J by 1 base, with 14 bases between the two germline ends. Germline loops: CDR1 SGHTA, CDR2 FQGNSA. This CDR3 comprises 15 residues. The CDR3 nucleotides are TGTGCCAGCAGCCCTAGACAGAAGGTTAACTATGGCTACACCTTC. Its translation: CASSPRQKVNYGYTF. Using reference TRBV7-2 and TRBJ1-2 for the parts outside the CDR3, the full variable domain is GAGVSQSPSNKVTEKGKDVELRCDPISGHTALYWYRQSLGQGLEFLIYFQGNSAPDKSGLPSDRFSAERTGGSVSTLTIQRTQQEDSAVYLCASSPRQKVNYGYTFGSGTRLTVV.

This clone showed up many times. The genes are TRBV6-1 and TRBJ1-2; 7 bases fit TRBD1. V lost 6 bases to trimming and J lost 6 bases; unmatched junction nucleotides: 7. The CDR3 totals 13 residues. The germline V gene encodes CDR1 MNHNS and CDR2 SASEGT. The CDR3 coding sequence is TGTGCCAGCAGCCTCAACAGGGGTGATGGCTACACCTTC. This gives the protein CASSLNRGDGYTF.

The table lists this clone with a few counts. CDR3 protein: CASSDWASGRKTQYF. For the CDR3, the DNA is TGCGCCAGCAGTGATTGGGCTAGCGGGAGAAAGACCCAGTACTTC. The V gene is TRBV10-2, the J gene TRBJ2-5, with 10 bases aligning to TRBD2. After removal of 3 bases from V and 6 bases from J, the junction contained 7 bases not matched to a gene. CDR3 length equals 15 residues. Germline CDR1 is WSHSY and CDR2 is SAAADI.

The chain carries TRBV30 and TRBJ2-3; D unclear. This CDR3 is built from 13 residues. CDR1 is GTSNPN, CDR2 SVGIG, per germline (reference sequence). Trimming removed 4 bases from V and 2 bases from J, with 10 bases in between. This CDR3 reads CAWTLSATDTQYF. CDR3 nucleotide sequence: TGTGCCTGGACACTCAGTGCCACAGATACGCAGTATTTT.

The chain recombines TRBV6-1 with TRBJ1-4; D unresolved. In germline, CDR1 is MNHNS, CDR2 SASEGT. V lost 6 bases to trimming and J lost 10 bases, with 18 bases between them. The CDR3 runs to 14 residues. The DNA of the CDR3 is TGTGCCAGCAGGCCGGGGTACTCTTGGGCAAAACTGTTTTTT. The encoded protein is CASRPGYSWAKLFF.

The chain is built from TRBV5-4 and TRBJ1-2; tentatively, D is TRBD1 (6 bases). This CDR3 has 15 amino acids. The germline V gene encodes CDR1 SGHNT and CDR2 YYREEE (reference sequence). V was pared by 0 bases and J by 4 bases, with 13 bases between. DNA for the CDR3: TGTGCCAGCAGCTTGGTGGACAGCCTAACCTATGGCTACACCTTC. Translating gives CASSLVDSLTYGYTF.

The chain uses TRBV9 and TRBJ2-5, with D unresolved. The germline V gene has CDR1 SGDLS and CDR2 YYNGEE. V was shortened by 4 bases and J by 3 bases, with 7 bases between the two germline ends. The CDR3 runs 12 residues. The chain's CDR3 is CASSTHEETQYF. As DNA, the CDR3 is TGTGCCAGCAGCACACACGAAGAGACCCAGTACTTC. The full variable domain, with the rest looked up from reference TRBV9 and TRBJ2-5, is DSGVTQTPKHLITATGQRVTLRCSPRSGDLSVYWYQQSLDQGLQFLIQYYNGEERAKGNILERFSAQQFPDLHSELNLSSLELGDSALYFCASSTHEETQYFGPGTRLLVL.

The chain has TRBV9 and TRBJ2-7; TRBD2 matches 9 bases. V shed 0 bases, J shed 1 base, and the junction held 2 bases outside the gene matches. Germline V CDR1 and CDR2: SGDLS, YYNGEE. This CDR3 comprises 15 residues. CDR3 amino acids: CASSVASGTSYEQYF. The CDR3 nucleotides are TGTGCCAGCAGCGTAGCTAGCGGGACGTCCTACGAGCAGTACTTC.

This chain connects TRBV2 to TRBJ2-5; D may be TRBD2 (5 bases). CDR3 length: 13 residues. Germline V CDR1 and CDR2: SNHLY, FYNNEI. Between the trimmed V and J ends, which lost 6 bases and 3 bases, there was a span of 11 bases. The CDR3 sequence: CASSADGKETQYF. CDR3 DNA: TGTGCCAGCAGCGCCGACGGGAAAGAGACCCAGTACTTC. The full variable domain, in which reference TRBV2 and TRBJ2-5 provide the parts outside the CDR3, is EPEVTQTPSHQVTQMGQEVILRCVPISNHLYFYWYRQILGQKVEFLVSFYNNEISEKSEIFDDQFSVERPDGSNFTLKIRSTKLEDSAMYFCASSADGKETQYFGPGTRLLVL.

The V and J genes are TRBV5-4 and TRBJ2-3; TRBD1 or TRBD2 may be the D gene (6 bases each). V lost 4 bases and J 0 bases, leaving 21 bases between the germline ends. The CDR3 covers 18 residues. CDR1 and CDR2 (germline): SGHNT, YYREEE (reference sequence). The CDR3 nucleotides are TGTGCCAGCAGCCCCAGACTAGGGGGAGACCCTAGCACAGATACGCAGTATTTT. It encodes CASSPRLGGDPSTDTQYF.

The chain employs TRBV12-5 and TRBJ2-2; TRBD1 aligns across 8 bases. Germline V gives CDR1 LGHNT, CDR2 FRNRAP. J gave up 6 bases and V 7 bases, and 7 bases lay outside the gene matches. This CDR3 is built from 14 residues. CDR3 nucleotide sequence: TGTGCTAGTGCCCCGACAGGGGCACCCGGGGAGCTGTTTTTT. Its translation: CASAPTGAPGELFF.

This sequence joins TRBV6-5 and TRBJ2-5; 7 bases map to TRBD1. The CDR3 runs to 16 residues. J was trimmed by 5 bases and V by 1 base; bases with no gene match: 10. In germline, CDR1 is MNHEY, CDR2 SVGAGI. For the CDR3, the DNA is TGTGCCAGCAGTTACTTCGAATGGACAGGACGGGAGACCCAGTACTTC. Translating it yields CASSYFEWTGRETQYF.

V and J are TRBV12-5 and TRBJ2-2, with 8 nucleotides matching TRBD1. From germline, CDR1 is LGHNT and CDR2 FRNRAP. Trimming cost V 0 bases and J 1 base; bases outside gene matches: 7. The CDR3 runs to 18 residues. CDR3 DNA: TGTGCTAGTGGTTTGGTATTGAGTGGACAGGGGAACACCGGGGAGCTGTTTTTT. This codes for CASGLVLSGQGNTGELFF.

This sequence joins TRBV7-8 and TRBJ1-5, with 7 nucleotides matching TRBD1. The CDR3 length is 16 residues. Germline lookup yields CDR1 SGHVS and CDR2 FQNEAQ. After removal of 6 bases from V and 0 bases from J, the junction contained 8 bases not matched to a gene. The CDR3 nucleotides read TGTGCCAGCAGTCGTGGACAGGCCTATAGCAATCAGCCCCAGCATTTT. Translation: CASSRGQAYSNQPQHF.

This clone was detected once. The chain carries TRBV6-1 and TRBJ2-7, with D hard to call. Trimming removed 4 bases at V and 4 bases at J, with 8 bases between. The CDR3 consists of 12 residues. CDR1 and CDR2 (germline): MNHNS, SASEGT. CDR3 protein: CASSVTAYEQYF. CDR3 coding DNA: TGTGCCAGCAGTGTAACCGCGTACGAGCAGTACTTC.

J is TRBJ1-2 and V is TRBV23-1, with a tentative D call TRBD1 (6 bases). TRBV23-1 is an open reading frame whose function is uncertain. The CDR3 contains 19 residues. Trimming took off 3 bases at V and 6 bases at J, with 29 bases between the two ends. The CDR3 nucleotides read TGCGCCAGCAGTCATCCGACGGGACACCGGAACTTTTCGGGAAATGGCTACACCTTC. Translating gives CASSHPTGHRNFSGNGYTF.

This clone was counted a single time. CDR3 in amino acids: CASSIPGGAGTGELFF. DNA for the CDR3: TGTGCCAGTAGTATCCCCGGGGGAGCGGGCACCGGGGAGCTGTTTTTT. This chain uses TRBV19 with TRBJ2-2; D is perhaps TRBD2 (6 bases). The germline CDR1 and CDR2 sequences are LNHDA and SQIVND (reference sequence). Trimming shortened V by 3 bases and J by 4 bases, and 15 bases separated the two germline ends. The CDR3 runs to 16 residues.

The V and J genes are TRBV30 and TRBJ2-7; no definite D call. The V and J ends lost 0 bases and 2 bases respectively, with 20 bases between them. From germline, CDR1 is GTSNPN and CDR2 SVGIG (reference sequence). CDR3 length equals 17 residues. The CDR3 sequence is CAWSVKYSLRTTYEQYF. The CDR3, as DNA: TGTGCCTGGAGTGTAAAGTACTCCCTCCGAACTACCTACGAGCAGTACTTC.